This entry describes one T cell receptor beta chain. This specimen comes from a study of blood T cell repertoires in COVID-19. The wider study: Spain, Italy and the United States supplied samples that represented acute and convalescent COVID-19. PBMCs, B-cell-depleted T cells, or T cells were the source of the cDNA or gDNA that made up the material.

Germline V lookup: CDR1 SGHTA, CDR2 FQGTGA. This CDR3 is 13 amino acids long. The ends were cut back, 2 bases at V and 6 bases at J, with 9 bases in the middle. In the study's own analysis: Estimation of nucleated cell counts relied on the amplification of reference gene primers. Clones were sequenced by immunoSEQ multiplex PCR, and TCRdb holds only the in-frame ones, with some missing. For V, J and clone size, that table is used; D and trimming come from the DNA. The sample includes roughly 130,000 clones, roughly 83% of them seen just once. What was sequenced was peripheral blood. The chain combines TRBV7-3 with TRBJ2-3; D possibly corresponds to TRBD2 (6 bases). The receptor was derived from a woman aged 25-40 years who had recovered from COVID-19. CDR3 sequence: CASSLPGRDTQYF. The CDR3 region has the DNA TGTGCCAGCAGCTTACCGGGGAGGGATACGCAGTATTTT.